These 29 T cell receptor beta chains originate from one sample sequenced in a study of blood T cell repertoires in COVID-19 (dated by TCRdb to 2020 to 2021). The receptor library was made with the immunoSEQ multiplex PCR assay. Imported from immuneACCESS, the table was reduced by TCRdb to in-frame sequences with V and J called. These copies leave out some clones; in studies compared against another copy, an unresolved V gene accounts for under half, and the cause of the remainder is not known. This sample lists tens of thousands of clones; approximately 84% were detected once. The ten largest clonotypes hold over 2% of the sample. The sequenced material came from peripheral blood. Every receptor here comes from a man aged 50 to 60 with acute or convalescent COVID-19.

CDR3 amino acids: CASSDRRAPYEQYF. The DNA of the CDR3 is TGCGCCAGCAGTGACAGGAGGGCACCCTACGAGCAGTACTTC. V is TRBV10-1 and J is TRBJ2-7; maybe TRBD2 (6 bases). The CDR3 spans 14 residues. The ends were cut back, 3 bases at V and 2 bases at J, with 11 bases in the middle. CDR1 is WNHNN and CDR2 is SYGVQD in the germline V gene (reference sequence).

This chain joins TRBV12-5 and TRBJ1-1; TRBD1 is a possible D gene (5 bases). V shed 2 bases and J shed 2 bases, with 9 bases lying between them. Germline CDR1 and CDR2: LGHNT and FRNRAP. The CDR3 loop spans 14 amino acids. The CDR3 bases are TGTGCTAGTGGTTTGACCGGGGGTAACACTGAAGCTTTCTTT. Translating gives CASGLTGGNTEAFF.

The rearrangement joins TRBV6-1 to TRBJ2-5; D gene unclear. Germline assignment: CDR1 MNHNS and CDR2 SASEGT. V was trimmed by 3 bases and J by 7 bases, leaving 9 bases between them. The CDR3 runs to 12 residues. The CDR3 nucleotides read TGTGCCAGCAGTGACGCCGCCAGGACCCAGTACTTC. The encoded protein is CASSDAARTQYF.

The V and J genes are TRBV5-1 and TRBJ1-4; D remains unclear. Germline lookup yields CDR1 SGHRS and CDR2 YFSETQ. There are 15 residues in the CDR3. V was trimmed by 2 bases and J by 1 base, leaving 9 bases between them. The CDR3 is CASSFEDGTNEKLFF. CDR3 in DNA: TGCGCCAGCAGCTTCGAGGATGGAACTAATGAAAAACTGTTTTTT.

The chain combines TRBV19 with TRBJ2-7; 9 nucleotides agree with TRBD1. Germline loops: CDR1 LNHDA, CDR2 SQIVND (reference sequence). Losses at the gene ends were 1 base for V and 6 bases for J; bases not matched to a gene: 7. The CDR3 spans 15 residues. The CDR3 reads CASSIGLQGAREQYF. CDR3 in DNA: TGTGCCAGTAGTATAGGACTACAGGGGGCGCGCGAGCAGTACTTC.

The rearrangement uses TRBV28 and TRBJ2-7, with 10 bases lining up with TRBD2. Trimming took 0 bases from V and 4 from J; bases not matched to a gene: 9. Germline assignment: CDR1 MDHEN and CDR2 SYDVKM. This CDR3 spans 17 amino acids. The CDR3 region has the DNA TGTGCCAGCAGTTTATGGCGCCTAGCGGGAGCTTGGTACGAGCAGTACTTC. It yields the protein CASSLWRLAGAWYEQYF.

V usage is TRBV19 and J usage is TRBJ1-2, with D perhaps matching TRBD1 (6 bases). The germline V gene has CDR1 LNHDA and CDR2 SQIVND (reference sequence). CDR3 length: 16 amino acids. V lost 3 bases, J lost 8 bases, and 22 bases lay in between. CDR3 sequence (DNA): TGTGCCAGTAGTATTATTACCACACAGGGAAATGGCGGCTACACCTTC. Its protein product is CASSIITTQGNGGYTF.

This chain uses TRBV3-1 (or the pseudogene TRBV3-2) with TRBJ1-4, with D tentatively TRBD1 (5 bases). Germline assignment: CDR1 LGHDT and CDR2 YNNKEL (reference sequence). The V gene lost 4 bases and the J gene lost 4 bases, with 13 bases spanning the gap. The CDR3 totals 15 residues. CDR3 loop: CASSPETVNNEKLFF. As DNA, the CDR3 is TGTGCCAGCAGCCCGGAGACAGTTAATAATGAAAAACTGTTTTTT.

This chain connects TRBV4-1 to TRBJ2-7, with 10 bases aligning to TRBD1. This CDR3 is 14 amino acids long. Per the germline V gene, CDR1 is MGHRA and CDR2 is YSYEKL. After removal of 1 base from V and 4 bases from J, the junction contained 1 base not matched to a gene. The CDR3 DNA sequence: TGCGCCAGCAGCCAAGGACAGGGGGCTTACGAGCAGTACTTC. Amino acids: CASSQGQGAYEQYF.

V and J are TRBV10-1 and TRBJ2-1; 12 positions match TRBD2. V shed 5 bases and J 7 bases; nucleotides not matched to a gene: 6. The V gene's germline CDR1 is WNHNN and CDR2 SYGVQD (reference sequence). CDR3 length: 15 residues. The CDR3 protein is CASSTSGRSKNEQFF. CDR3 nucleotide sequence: TGCGCCAGCAGTACTAGCGGGAGGAGTAAGAATGAGCAGTTCTTC.

The CDR3 sequence: CASSLMDLGGYEQYF. CDR3 nucleotide sequence: TGTGCCAGCAGTTTAATGGATTTGGGAGGCTACGAGCAGTACTTC. The genes are TRBV28 and TRBJ2-7, with D perhaps matching TRBD2 (6 bases). The CDR3 consists of 15 residues. Trimming removed 2 bases at V and 3 bases at J, with 14 bases between. CDR1 is MDHEN, CDR2 SYDVKM, per germline.

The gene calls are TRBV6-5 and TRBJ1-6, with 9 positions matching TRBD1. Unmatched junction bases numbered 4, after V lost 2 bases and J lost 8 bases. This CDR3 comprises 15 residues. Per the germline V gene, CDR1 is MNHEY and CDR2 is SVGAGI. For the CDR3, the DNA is TGTGCCAGCAGTTACGGGGGACAGGGCGATTCACCCCTCCACTTT. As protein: CASSYGGQGDSPLHF.

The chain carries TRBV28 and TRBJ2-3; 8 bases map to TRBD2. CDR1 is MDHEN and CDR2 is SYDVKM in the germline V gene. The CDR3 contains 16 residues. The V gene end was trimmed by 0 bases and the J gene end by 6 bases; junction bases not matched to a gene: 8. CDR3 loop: CASSLWGSGRMDTQYF. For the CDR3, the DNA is TGTGCCAGCAGTTTATGGGGGAGCGGGAGAATGGATACGCAGTATTTT.

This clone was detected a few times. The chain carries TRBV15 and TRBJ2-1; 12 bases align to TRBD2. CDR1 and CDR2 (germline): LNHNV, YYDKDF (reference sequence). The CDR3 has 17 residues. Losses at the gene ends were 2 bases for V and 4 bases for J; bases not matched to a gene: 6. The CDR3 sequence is CATSRLRTSGDYNEQFF. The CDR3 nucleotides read TGTGCCACCAGCAGACTCAGGACTAGCGGGGATTACAATGAGCAGTTCTTC.

The CDR3 loop reads CASKSGTLTDTQYF. CDR3 nucleotides: TGCGCCAGCAAGAGCGGGACCCTCACAGATACGCAGTATTTT. The gene calls are TRBV5-1 and TRBJ2-3; 7 bases match TRBD2. V lost 6 bases and J lost 2; bases outside the gene matches: 6. Germline V gene data show CDR1 as SGHRS and CDR2 as YFSETQ. This CDR3 is built from 14 residues.

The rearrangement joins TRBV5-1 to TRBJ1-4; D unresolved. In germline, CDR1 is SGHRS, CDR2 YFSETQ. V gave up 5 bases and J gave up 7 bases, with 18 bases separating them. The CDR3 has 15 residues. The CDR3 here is CASSLDGEASEKLFF. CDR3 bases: TGCGCCAGCAGTCTGGATGGGGAGGCGAGTGAAAAACTGTTTTTT. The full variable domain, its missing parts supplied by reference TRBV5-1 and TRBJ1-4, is KAGVTQTPRYLIKTRGQQVTLSCSPISGHRSVSWYQQTPGQGLQFLFEYFSETQRNKGNFPGRFSGRQFSNSRSEMNVSTLELGDSALYLCASSLDGEASEKLFFGSGTQLSVL.

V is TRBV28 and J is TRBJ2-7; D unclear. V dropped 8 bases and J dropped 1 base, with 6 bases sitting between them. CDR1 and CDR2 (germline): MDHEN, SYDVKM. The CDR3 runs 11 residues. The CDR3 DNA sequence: TGTGCCAGCGGAGAATCCTACGAGCAGTACTTC. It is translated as CASGESYEQYF.

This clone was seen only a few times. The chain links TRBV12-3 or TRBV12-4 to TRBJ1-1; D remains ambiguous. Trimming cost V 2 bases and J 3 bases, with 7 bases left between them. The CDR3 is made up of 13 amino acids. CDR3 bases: TGTGCCAGCAGTTTAACGGAGGACACTGAAGCTTTCTTT. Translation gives CASSLTEDTEAFF.

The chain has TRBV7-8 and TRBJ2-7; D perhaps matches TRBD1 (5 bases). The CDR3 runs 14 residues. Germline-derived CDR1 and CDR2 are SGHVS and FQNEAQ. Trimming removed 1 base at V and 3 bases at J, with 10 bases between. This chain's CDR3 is CASSLGSRDYEQYF. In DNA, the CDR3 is TGTGCCAGCAGCTTAGGATCCAGGGACTACGAGCAGTACTTC.

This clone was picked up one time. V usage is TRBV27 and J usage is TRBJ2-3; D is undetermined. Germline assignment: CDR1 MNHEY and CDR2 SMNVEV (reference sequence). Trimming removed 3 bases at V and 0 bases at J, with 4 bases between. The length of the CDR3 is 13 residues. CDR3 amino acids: CASSFVSTDTQYF. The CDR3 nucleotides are TGTGCCAGCAGTTTCGTGAGCACAGATACGCAGTATTTT.

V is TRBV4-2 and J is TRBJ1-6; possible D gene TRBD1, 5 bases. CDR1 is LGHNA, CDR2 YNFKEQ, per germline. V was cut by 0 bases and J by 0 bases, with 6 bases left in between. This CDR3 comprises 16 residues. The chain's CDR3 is CASSQDRDSYNSPLHF. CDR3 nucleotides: TGTGCCAGCAGCCAAGACAGGGACTCCTATAATTCACCCCTCCACTTT.

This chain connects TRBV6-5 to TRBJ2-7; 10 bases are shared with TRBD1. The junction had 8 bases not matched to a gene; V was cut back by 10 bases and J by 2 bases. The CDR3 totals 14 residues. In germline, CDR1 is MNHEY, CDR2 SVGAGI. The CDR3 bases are TGTGCCATTCAAGACAGGGGGCGAGCCTACGAGCAGTACTTC. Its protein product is CAIQDRGRAYEQYF.

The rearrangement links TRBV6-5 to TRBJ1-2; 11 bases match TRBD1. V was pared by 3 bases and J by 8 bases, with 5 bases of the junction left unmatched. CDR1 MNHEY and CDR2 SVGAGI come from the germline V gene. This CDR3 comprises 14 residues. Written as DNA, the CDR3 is TGTGCCAGCAGTTATGGACAGGGGGCGGAGGGCTACACCTTC. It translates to CASSYGQGAEGYTF.

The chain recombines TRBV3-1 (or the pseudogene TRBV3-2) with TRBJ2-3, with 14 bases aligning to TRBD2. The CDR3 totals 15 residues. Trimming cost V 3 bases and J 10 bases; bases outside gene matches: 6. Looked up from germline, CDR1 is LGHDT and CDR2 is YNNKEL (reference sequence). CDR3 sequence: CASSQGTSGRVAQYF. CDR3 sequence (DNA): TGTGCCAGCAGCCAGGGGACTAGCGGGAGAGTAGCGCAGTATTTT.

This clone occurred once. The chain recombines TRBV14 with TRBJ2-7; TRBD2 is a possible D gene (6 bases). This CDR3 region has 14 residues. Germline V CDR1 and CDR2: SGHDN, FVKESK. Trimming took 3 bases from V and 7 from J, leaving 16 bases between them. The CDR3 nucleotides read TGTGCCAGCAGCCAGGTGGGGGGACTTGGAGAGCAGTACTTC. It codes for CASSQVGGLGEQYF. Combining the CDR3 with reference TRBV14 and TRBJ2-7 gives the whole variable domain EAGVTQFPSHSVIEKGQTVTLRCDPISGHDNLYWYRRVMGKEIKFLLHFVKESKQDESGMPNNRFLAERTGGTYSTLKVQPAELEDSGVYFCASSQVGGLGEQYFGPGTRLTVT.

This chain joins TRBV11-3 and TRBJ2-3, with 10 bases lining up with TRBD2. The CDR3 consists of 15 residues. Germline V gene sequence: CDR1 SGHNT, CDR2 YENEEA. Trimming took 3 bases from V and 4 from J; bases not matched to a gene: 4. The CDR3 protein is CASSLSGGASDTQYF. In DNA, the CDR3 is TGTGCCAGCAGCTTGAGCGGGGGGGCCTCAGATACGCAGTATTTT.

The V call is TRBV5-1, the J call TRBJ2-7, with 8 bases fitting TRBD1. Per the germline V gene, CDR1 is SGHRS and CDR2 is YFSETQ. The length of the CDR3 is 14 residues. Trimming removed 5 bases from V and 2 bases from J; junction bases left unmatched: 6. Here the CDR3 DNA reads TGCGCCAGCAGATACCGGACAGGGCCCTACGAGCAGTACTTC. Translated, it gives CASRYRTGPYEQYF.

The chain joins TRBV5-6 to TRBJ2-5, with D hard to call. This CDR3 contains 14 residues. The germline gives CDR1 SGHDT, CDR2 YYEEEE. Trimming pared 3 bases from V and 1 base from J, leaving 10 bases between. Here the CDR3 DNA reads TGTGCCAGCAGCTCGGAGCCCCTCCAAGAGACCCAGTACTTC. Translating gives CASSSEPLQETQYF.

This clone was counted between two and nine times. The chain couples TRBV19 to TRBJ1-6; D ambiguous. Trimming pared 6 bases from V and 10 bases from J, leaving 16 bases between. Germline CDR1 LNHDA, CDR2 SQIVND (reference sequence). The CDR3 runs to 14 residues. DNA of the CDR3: TGTGCCAGTAGAACCCTTGAGGTGCGGTCACCCCTCCACTTT. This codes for CASRTLEVRSPLHF.